The clone carrying this T cell receptor beta chain appeared many times. What it binds is not known. The time point was: patch test 2, 6 weeks after DPC sensitization. Noted treatment: therapeutic diphenylcyclopropenone sensitization with weekly scalp DPC. Each donor was an alopecia patient between 18 and 70 years of age who qualified for DPC. The sample is drawn from a study of human T cells and chemical hapten exposure. Study overall: Researchers reported sensitizing a 2 cm by 2 cm upper inner arm skin site with 2% DPC. General study points: Once DPC sensitization occurred, TCRs above 1 in 1000 frequency showed no change.

V lost 4 bases, J lost 8 bases, and 11 bases lay in between. Germline V CDR1 and CDR2: SQVTM, ANQGSEA. This CDR3 has 11 amino acids. Unique molecular identifiers were affixed to discrete cDNA molecules within the library. TCRdb itself ran the RACE reads through MiXCR, one entry per CDR3 protein. The sample has some 350,000 distinct CDR3 sequences, about 6% seen once; the top ten hold around 5.8%. Specimen: whole blood, collected in connection with sensitization to the hapten diphenylcyclopropenone (DPC). The chain is built from TRBV29-1 and TRBJ1-2; tentatively, D is TRBD1 (5 bases). The sequence was obtained from a woman aged 18-29 years with alopecia areata. Some clones in this sample may be carry-over from other donors' samples. In nucleotides, the CDR3 is TGCAGCGTTGTTCAGGGAGGCGGCTACACCTTC. It yields the protein CSVVQGGGYTF.